Many counts were recorded for the clone carrying this T cell receptor beta chain. Germline V CDR1 and CDR2: MNHEY, SVGEGT. V lost 6 bases to trimming and J lost 1 base, with 9 bases between them. This CDR3 has 13 residues. Ophthalmopathy donors' eye disease showed moderate-to-severe activity, CAS of at least 3, NOSPECS of at least 4 and duration under 3 months. Sampling approximately 10 ml of fresh peripheral blood provided the PBMCs. This specimen belongs to a study of Graves' ophthalmopathy and Graves' hyperthyroidism. The TCR beta CDR3 regions underwent amplification from RNA transcripts. First-round RT-PCR relied on HTBI primers, and a second-round multiplex PCR came next. TCRdb processed the multiplex PCR reads anew with MiXCR; each CDR3 protein has one entry. Of 150,000 to 200,000 distinct CDR3 sequences listed, roughly two fifths are singletons.

The sequenced sample consisted of peripheral blood. The J gene is TRBJ1-1, the V gene TRBV6-2 or TRBV6-3; maybe TRBD1 (5 bases). The clonotype originates from a man in his thirties or forties with Graves' ophthalmopathy. CDR3: CASRPGQNTEAFF. The CDR3 nucleotides are TGTGCCAGCAGACCCGGACAGAACACTGAAGCTTTCTTT.